This TCR beta chain was retrieved from a study of T cells expressing NK-cell markers. TCRdb reprocessed the 5' RACE reads; each CDR3 protein has one entry and no DNA is given. The table for this sample gives 450,000 to 600,000 distinct CDR3 sequences. The germline V gene encodes CDR1 SEHNR and CDR2 FQNEAQ (reference sequence). The CDR3 has 15 residues. Sequenced material: blood T cells: a sorted CD56 or NKG2C T cell subset, CD4+ or CD8+ T cells, or bulk PBMC T cells (not recorded which). This clonotype was obtained from a man aged 18 to 29 in good health. The chain employs TRBV7-9 and TRBJ2-2; TCRdb calls TRBD1, which cannot be checked without DNA. This CDR3 reads CASGLGGTDTGELFF.